This T cell receptor beta chain was profiled in a study of T cell repertoires in cytomegalovirus infection. The CDR3 covers 16 residues. Germline assignment: CDR1 SNHLY and CDR2 FYNNEI. The ends were cut back, 3 bases at V and 4 bases at J, with 16 bases in the middle. TCRdb processed the reads anew with MiXCR; each CDR3 protein has one entry. The top ten hold more than 13% of the sample, which has hundreds of thousands of distinct CDR3 sequences, about a third seen once. This clonotype was recorded once. Its antigen is not identified. The sequence was obtained from a human donor in good health (CMV status not recorded). Some clones in this sample may be carry-over from other donors' samples. The rearrangement uses TRBV2 and TRBJ1-3, with a possible D match to TRBD1 (5 bases). Material: cultured CD8+ T cells from PBMCs, obtained from culture after CMV antigen stimulation. CDR3 DNA sequence: TGTGCCAGCAGTGATCCGGGACGGCGAGCAGGAAACACCATATATTTT. Translated, it gives CASSDPGRRAGNTIYF.